This T cell receptor beta chain was sequenced in a study of metastatic and nonmetastatic thyroid tumors. Study-level information: Repertoire comparisons spanned blood and tumor or nodule tissue from malignant and benign thyroid patients.

Study-wide points: In blood and tumor, TCR beta diversity was reportedly significantly higher in malignant thyroid tumors than in benign nodules.

TCRdb re-clonotyped the PCR reads through MiXCR. Seen here are some 14,000 clones, roughly 25% observed once, and the top ten hold approximately 11%. CDR1 KGHDR and CDR2 SFDVKD come from the germline V gene. There are 19 residues in the CDR3. The germline V and J ends were trimmed by 3 bases and 0 bases, with 22 bases remaining between them. This clone was picked up many times. Its antigen is as yet unknown. Thyroid surgery took place with no prior treatment in any patient. The receptor comes from a female donor with papillary thyroid cancer or a benign thyroid nodule (not recorded which). Some clones in this sample may be carry-over from other donors' samples. The specimen was tumor tissue. The rearrangement links TRBV24-1 to TRBJ1-1; maybe TRBD1 (5 bases). As DNA, the CDR3 is TGTGCCACCAGTGATCCCCCTAAGGGGACGAGGAGGATGAACACTGAAGCTTTCTTT. Its translation is CATSDPPKGTRRMNTEAFF.